This paragraph reports one T cell receptor (beta chain). The data were taken from a study of cytomegalovirus exposure and HLA in healthy donors. The primer mix had 60 Vbeta and 13 Jbeta primers. Original data processing: A later analysis tallied 80 million to 100 million unique TCR beta chains, about 12 million of them shared. Measured with immunoSEQ multiplex PCR; TCRdb has only the in-frame clones, and not every one. V, J and clone size were drawn from that table, and D and trimming were deduced from the DNA. The data show 100,000 or so clones, with about 15% seen just once and 0.8% to 0.95% held by the top ten. At the time of sampling, donors were nominally healthy, though unrecorded immune exposures were likely. Trimming pared 4 bases from V and 6 bases from J, leaving 18 bases between. Germline V gene sequence: CDR1 SGDLS, CDR2 YYNGEE. The CDR3 is 15 amino acids.

The sample comprised PBMCs. This TCR was recovered from a female donor in good health and CMV-seronegative. V and J are TRBV9 and TRBJ2-3, with D possibly being TRBD2 (6 bases). The CDR3 reads CASSPSGPGVDTQYF. In nucleotides, the CDR3 is TGTGCCAGCAGCCCCTCGGGACCGGGAGTCGATACGCAGTATTTT.